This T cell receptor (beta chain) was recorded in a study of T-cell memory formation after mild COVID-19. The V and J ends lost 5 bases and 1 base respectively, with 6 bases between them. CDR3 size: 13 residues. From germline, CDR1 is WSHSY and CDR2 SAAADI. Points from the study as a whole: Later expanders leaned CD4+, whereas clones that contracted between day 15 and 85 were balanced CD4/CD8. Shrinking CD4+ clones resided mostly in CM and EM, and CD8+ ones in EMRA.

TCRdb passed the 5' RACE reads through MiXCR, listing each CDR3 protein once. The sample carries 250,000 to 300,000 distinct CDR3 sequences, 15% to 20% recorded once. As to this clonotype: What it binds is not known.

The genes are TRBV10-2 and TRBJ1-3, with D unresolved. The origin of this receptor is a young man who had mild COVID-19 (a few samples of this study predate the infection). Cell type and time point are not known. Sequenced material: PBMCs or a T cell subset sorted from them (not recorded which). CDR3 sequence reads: CASSTQSGNTIYF. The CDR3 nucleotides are TGCGCCAGCAGTACTCAATCTGGAAACACCATATATTTT.